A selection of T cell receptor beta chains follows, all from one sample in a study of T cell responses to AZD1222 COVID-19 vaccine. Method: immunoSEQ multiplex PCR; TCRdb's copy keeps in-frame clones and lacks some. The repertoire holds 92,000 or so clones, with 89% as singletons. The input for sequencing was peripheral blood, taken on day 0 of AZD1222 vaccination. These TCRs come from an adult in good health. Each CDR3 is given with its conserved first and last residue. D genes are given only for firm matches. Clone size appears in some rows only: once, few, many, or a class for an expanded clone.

TGTGCCAGCAGCTTAGTAGGGGGCCCGGATGAAGCTTTCTTT | CASSLVGGPDEAFF | TRBJ1-1 | - | TRBD1 | TRBV7-2
TGTGCCTGGAAAACTACAGGGGTGGAAGGCTACACCTTC | CAWKTTGVEGYTF | TRBJ1-2 | - | TRBD1 | TRBV30
TGTGCCAGCAGCCAAGCCCGAGGGGGCGCCGAGCAGTACTTC | CASSQARGGAEQYF | TRBJ2-7 | - | TRBD1 | TRBV4-2
TGCAGCGTCGACGTTACCGACAATGAGCAGTTCTTC | CSVDVTDNEQFF | TRBJ2-1 | few | - | TRBV29-1
TGTGCCAGCAGTTTTCAGGGAACAGATACGCAGTATTTT | CASSFQGTDTQYF | TRBJ2-3 | - | - | TRBV28
TGTGCCAGCAGCCAAGATTTTGGACAGGGGAGTATCAATTCACCCCTCCACTTT | CASSQDFGQGSINSPLHF | TRBJ1-6 | - | TRBD1 | TRBV4-2
TGTGCCAGCAGTTCCGGACCTGTTTACAATGAGCAGTTCTTC | CASSSGPVYNEQFF | TRBJ2-1 | - | - | TRBV27
TGTGCCACCAGCAGAGGTGGAGGGGGCCTGACTGAAGCTTTCTTT | CATSRGGGGLTEAFF | TRBJ1-1 | - | TRBD1 | TRBV15
TGTGCCAGCAGCTTAGTAGGTGCGAGATCTGGAAACACCATATATTTT | CASSLVGARSGNTIYF | TRBJ1-3 | few | - | TRBV7-2
TGTGCCAGCAGCGCGGGACTAGCGGGGTACAATGAGCAGTTCTTC | CASSAGLAGYNEQFF | TRBJ2-1 | few | TRBD2 | TRBV2
TGTGCCAGCAGCTTAAGCGGGGGGATCTCCTACGAGCAGTACTTC | CASSLSGGISYEQYF | TRBJ2-7 | - | TRBD2 | TRBV7-3
TGTGCCAGCAGTGAAGGTGACACCGGGGAGCTGTTTTTT | CASSEGDTGELFF | TRBJ2-2 | few | - | TRBV6-4
TGTGCCAGCAGCAGCACCACATGGCCCAATTCACCCCTCCACTTT | CASSSTTWPNSPLHF | TRBJ1-6 | - | - | TRBV7-2
TGTGCCAGCAGCTTCTCCGCTAGCGGGGGTATATACGAGCAGTACTTC | CASSFSASGGIYEQYF | TRBJ2-7 | - | TRBD2 | TRBV13